Detailed here is one T cell receptor beta chain. There are a few counts of this clonotype. Its antigen is still unknown. No clone much larger than this one lies a single base away; base qualities are absent. The sample is drawn from a study of T-cell memory formation after mild COVID-19 (dated by TCRdb to the early 2020s). Notes on the research overall: Most TCR sequence clusters were specific to one of the two donors. Two young, previously healthy adult volunteers, one female and one male, were included in the cohort. In a couple of donors, T-cell clones that expanded and contracted after mild COVID-19 were tracked by sequencing TCRalpha and TCRbeta repertoires over time. Study-wide findings and limitations: Some responding clones were detected in pre-infection memory, suggesting pre-existing cross-reactive memory T cells joined the SARS-CoV-2 response. The second-wave clones that peaked on day 37 were not confirmed to be SARS-CoV-2 specific. The study included only a couple of mild cases, and larger cohorts that include severe cases with pre-infection samples were judged to be necessary. Clones contracting from day 15 to 85 had balanced CD4/CD8 phenotypes, while a second wave expanding from day 15 to 37 was biased towards CD4+. Contracting CD4+ clones turned up mainly in the CM and EM memory subsets, whereas EMRA was where CD8+ clones were enriched.

Trimming takes 6 bases off V and 1 base off J; junction bases not matched to a gene: 4. The CDR3, from cysteine to phenylalanine, totals 16 residues. This entry keeps only the CDR3 DNA: 48 bases, framed from base 1. The germline V gene (reference sequence) supplies CDR1 MNHEY and CDR2 SMNVEV. PBMCs were isolated by Ficoll-Paque density gradient centrifugation. The sequencer listed for this sample is Illumina NovaSeq 6000. TCRalpha and TCRbeta cDNA libraries were constructed by 5'RACE with constant-segment primers, with sample barcodes and unique molecular identifiers being introduced. RNA was extracted from every sample with Trizol reagent. Amplification of the libraries took two PCR steps, and the second step added a second sample barcode plus Illumina TruSeq adapters. The libraries were sequenced on an Illumina NovaSeq using 2 x 150 bp paired-end reads. For the original study's pipeline: Reads were demultiplexed and collapsed into UMI-guided consensus sequences with migec v1.2.7. Using mixcr v2.1.11, the UMI consensuses were aligned to TRA and TRB V and J templates and assembled into clonotypes. A clonotype was counted as expanded or contracted only if both edgeR and NoisET called the change significant, with noise models trained on biological replicates. edgeR calls used a false discovery rate-adjusted p below 0.01 and a log2 fold-change threshold of 1. PCA with hierarchical clustering of max-normalized trajectories of the 1000 most abundant clonotypes was used as exploratory dynamics analysis. Each responding clone was given a CD4 or CD8 phenotype based on the CD4+ and CD8+ repertoires, which had been sequenced separately. TCRdb applied fastp at Q25 and MiXCR to the public reads, then kept only in-frame beta chains. Every CDR3 protein is listed once, alongside the most common genes and DNA of its rows. The V and J calls shown here were made by TCRdb, not taken from the authors' results. This sample comprises 300,000 to 350,000 distinct CDR3 sequences, 10% to 15% of them detected only once. The ten most abundant clones make up about 21% of the sample.

This TCR was recovered from a man aged 18 to 29 who had mild COVID-19 (a few samples of this study predate the infection). The sample titles of this study are shuffled in the database, so cell type and time point are left out; the donor was told from shared clones. The material sequenced was PBMCs or a T cell subset sorted from them (not recorded which). This receptor chain uses TRBV27 and TRBJ2-3, with 13 bases in between that match TRBD2. The nucleotides read TGTGCCAGCAGAGGACTAGCGGGGGTGCGCACAGATACGCAGTATTTT. It specifies CASRGLAGVRTDTQYF.